This TCR beta chain was identified in a study of blood T cell repertoires in COVID-19. TCRdb's table, derived via immunoSEQ multiplex PCR, lists solely in-frame clones and lacks some. The table has over 150,000 clones, approximately 83% seen once. Germline assignment: CDR1 MNHEY and CDR2 SVGEGT. The CDR3 covers 13 residues. V was clipped by 2 bases and J by 6 bases, with 8 bases between them. The receptor's source is a man aged 40-50 years who had recovered from COVID-19. Sample: PBMCs or T cells enriched from blood (not recorded which). The genes are TRBV6-2 or TRBV6-3 and TRBJ2-1, with TRBD1 as a possible D gene (5 bases). CDR3 bases: TGTGCCAGCAGTTACCGTCAGGGCAATGAGCAGTTCTTC. This sequence encodes CASSYRQGNEQFF.